These 27 T cell receptor beta chains share one sample of origin, sequenced in a study of identical twins. TCRdb passed the 5' RACE reads through MiXCR, listing each CDR3 protein once. The sample yields approximately 240,000 distinct CDR3 sequences, roughly an eighth seen once. The specimen was memory (CD45RO+) T cells sorted from blood. These receptors came from a woman aged 18-29 years in good health.

The chain combines TRBV20-1 with TRBJ2-1; 8 bases line up with TRBD2. CDR1 DFQATT and CDR2 SNEGSKA come from the germline V gene (reference sequence). The CDR3 is 13 amino acids. J lost 8 bases, V lost 5 bases, and 8 bases had no gene match. The CDR3 coding sequence is TGCAGTGCTTCCGGGACTAGTGACTATGAGCAGTTCTTC. Amino acid sequence: CSASGTSDYEQFF.

The V and J genes are TRBV5-1 and TRBJ2-6, with 7 bases that match TRBD1. Germline-derived CDR1 and CDR2 are SGHRS and YFSETQ. Unmatched junction bases numbered 4, after V lost 4 bases and J lost 3 bases. This CDR3 comprises 15 residues. The CDR3 DNA reads TGCGCCAGCAGCGACCCAGGGGGTGGGGCCAACGTCCTGACTTTC. Protein: CASSDPGGGANVLTF.

In its sample, this clonotype was seen many times. The chain recombines TRBV12-3 or TRBV12-4 with TRBJ1-2; D call uncertain. The CDR3 covers 12 residues. V gave up 6 bases and J gave up 8 bases, with 13 bases separating them. For the CDR3, the DNA is TGTGCCAGCAGGGACTGGGTTAAGGGCTACACCTTC. It is translated as CASRDWVKGYTF.

This clonotype has just a few counts. V usage is TRBV27 and J usage is TRBJ1-5; TRBD1 might be the D (5 bases). Germline V CDR1 and CDR2: MNHEY, SMNVEV (reference sequence). There are 12 residues in the CDR3. Between the trimmed V and J ends, which lost 6 bases and 9 bases, there was a span of 12 bases. The CDR3 protein is CASSPTGGPQHF. Written as DNA, the CDR3 is TGTGCCAGCAGCCCCACCGGGGGGCCCCAGCATTTT.

This clonotype was recorded at least ten times. The rearrangement uses TRBV12-3 or TRBV12-4 and TRBJ2-1; D might be TRBD1 (6 bases). The V and J ends lost 1 base and 2 bases respectively, with 9 bases between them. The CDR3 has 15 amino acids. CDR3: CASSLDRAPYNEQFF. The CDR3 DNA sequence: TGTGCCAGCAGTTTAGACAGGGCCCCCTACAATGAGCAGTTCTTC.

This CDR3 reads CASSQRSVTDTQYF. The CDR3 DNA reads as TGTGCCAGCAGCCAACGTAGCGTAACAGATACGCAGTATTTT. This sequence joins TRBV3-1 and TRBJ2-3; a weak D match, TRBD2 (5 bases). The CDR3 sequence is 14 residues long. V dropped 2 bases and J dropped 3 bases, with 9 bases sitting between them. Germline V gene data show CDR1 as LGHDT and CDR2 as YNNKEL (reference sequence).

This clonotype was counted between two and nine times. The chain employs TRBV9 and TRBJ2-3; 12 bases align to TRBD2. The CDR3 spans 17 residues. J was trimmed by 2 bases and V by 4 bases; bases with no gene match: 8. CDR1 is SGDLS and CDR2 is YYNGEE in the germline V gene. CDR3 in amino acids: CASSPRTSGANTDTQYF. The CDR3 DNA reads TGTGCCAGCAGCCCTCGGACTAGCGGGGCCAACACAGATACGCAGTATTTT.

This chain connects TRBV4-3 to TRBJ1-5; 7 positions agree with TRBD1. This CDR3 contains 13 residues. Unmatched junction bases numbered 5, after V lost 5 bases and J lost 7 bases. Looked up from germline, CDR1 is LGHNA and CDR2 is YSLEER. The CDR3 bases are TGCGCCAGCAGCACTGACAGGGACCAGCCCCAGCATTTT. Translating gives CASSTDRDQPQHF.

V usage is TRBV5-4 and J usage is TRBJ2-3; D might be TRBD2 (6 bases). The length of the CDR3 is 16 residues. Germline V gene lookup returns CDR1 SGHNT and CDR2 YYREEE (reference sequence). The V and J ends lost 0 bases and 0 bases respectively, with 11 bases between them. CDR3 residues: CASSLAEAGSTDTQYF. In DNA, the CDR3 is TGTGCCAGCAGCTTGGCCGAAGCGGGCAGCACAGATACGCAGTATTTT. The entire variable domain, with the rest obtained from reference TRBV5-4 and TRBJ2-3, is as follows: ETGVTQSPTHLIKTRGQQVTLRCSSQSGHNTVSWYQQALGQGPQFIFQYYREEENGRGNFPPRFSGLQFPNYSSELNVNALELDDSALYLCASSLAEAGSTDTQYFGPGTRLTVL.

The chain uses TRBV9 and TRBJ2-3; the match to TRBD1 covers 8 bases. This CDR3 spans 17 amino acids. Germline CDR1 is SGDLS and CDR2 is YYNGEE. Unmatched junction bases numbered 8, after V lost 0 bases and J lost 2 bases. CDR3 nucleotides: TGTGCCAGCAGCGTAGCGGTGGGGACAGGCTACACAGATACGCAGTATTTT. This encodes CASSVAVGTGYTDTQYF.

This rearrangement joins TRBV2 to TRBJ2-6, with 10 bases matching TRBD1. The trim removed 7 bases at V and 0 bases at J, leaving 15 bases unmatched. CDR3 length: 20 residues. Germline V CDR1 and CDR2: SNHLY, FYNNEI. The CDR3 protein is CASKKTHGTGAVSGANVLTF. The DNA of the CDR3 is TGTGCCAGCAAGAAAACCCATGGGACAGGGGCCGTCTCTGGGGCCAACGTCCTGACTTTC.

This clonotype was recorded many times. This sequence joins TRBV7-9 and TRBJ1-1; tentative D call: TRBD1 (6 bases). Trimming pared 7 bases from V and 1 base from J, leaving 13 bases between. Germline loops: CDR1 SEHNR, CDR2 FQNEAQ (reference sequence). The CDR3 is 14 residues long. The CDR3 sequence: CASNPEGGNTEAFF. The CDR3 nucleotides are TGTGCCAGCAACCCCGAGGGGGGGAACACTGAAGCTTTCTTT.

This clonotype was detected a few times. CDR3 loop: CASSSSASGTVTQYF. CDR3 coding DNA: TGTGCCAGCTCCTCTAGTGCTAGCGGGACTGTGACCCAGTACTTC. The chain is built from TRBV6-1 and TRBJ2-5; 9 nucleotides line up with TRBD2. The V segment lost 8 bases and the J segment 7 bases; nucleotides outside the gene matches: 14. CDR1 is MNHNS, CDR2 SASEGT, per germline. This CDR3 is 15 amino acids long.

The chain is built from TRBV5-1 and TRBJ1-2; TRBD1 agrees at 7 bases. Germline-derived CDR1 and CDR2 are SGHRS and YFSETQ. CDR3 size: 14 residues. The J segment lost 7 bases and the V segment lost 0 bases, leaving 6 bases of the junction unmatched. The CDR3 here is CASSLDLGQTGYTF. CDR3 in DNA: TGCGCCAGCAGCTTGGATCTGGGACAGACTGGCTACACCTTC.

In this sample, this clonotype turned up a few times. This chain links TRBV25-1 with TRBJ1-2, with 9 bases fitting TRBD1. This CDR3 spans 16 amino acids. CDR1 is MGHDK and CDR2 is SYGVNS in the germline V gene. V was pared by 5 bases and J by 0 bases, with 7 bases of the junction left unmatched. This CDR3 reads CASSYGQGIANYGYTF. CDR3 bases: TGTGCCAGCAGTTACGGACAGGGGATAGCTAACTATGGCTACACCTTC.

This clonotype came up a few times. V usage is TRBV29-1 and J usage is TRBJ1-1, with D hard to call. The CDR3 runs to 15 residues. Germline V CDR1 and CDR2: SQVTM, ANQGSEA. V gave up 0 bases and J gave up 1 base, with 12 bases separating them. CDR3 nucleotides: TGCAGCGTTGAAGAGGTGGTGCGAGGGAACACTGAAGCTTTCTTT. Its translation is CSVEEVVRGNTEAFF. Full variable domain (rest looked up from reference TRBV29-1 and TRBJ1-1): SAVISQKPSRDICQRGTSLTIQCQVDSQVTMMFWYRQQPGQSLTLIATANQGSEATYESGFVIDKFPISRPNLTFSTLTVSNMSPEDSSIYLCSVEEVVRGNTEAFFGQGTRLTVV.

This rearrangement joins TRBV7-6 to TRBJ2-1; 8 bases match TRBD1. The trim removed 5 bases at V and 1 base at J, leaving 4 bases unmatched. CDR3 size: 15 residues. The germline V gene encodes CDR1 SGHVS and CDR2 FNYEAQ. The CDR3 sequence: CASSPGGASYNEQFF. DNA for the CDR3: TGTGCCAGCAGCCCAGGGGGCGCGTCCTACAATGAGCAGTTCTTC.

Worth noting for this clonotype: One end of the junction does not line up with germline, which may come from a read error. The chain carries TRBV7-9 and TRBJ2-1; TRBD2 might be the D (6 bases). The CDR3 has 16 residues. Germline CDR1 reads SEHNR; CDR2 reads FQNEAQ (reference sequence). CDR3 in amino acids: CASSLARAAGGNEQSF. In nucleotides, the CDR3 is TGTGCCAGCAGCTTAGCGCGGGCGGCGGGCGGGAATGAGCAGTCCTTC.

The V call is TRBV19, the J call TRBJ2-5; 7 bases are shared with TRBD2. Trimming at V came to 7 bases and at J to 2 bases, leaving 16 bases not matched to a gene. CDR3 size: 17 residues. Per germline, CDR1 LNHDA and CDR2 SQIVND (reference sequence). CDR3 nucleotide sequence: TGTGCCAGTACCCCCCGGCGGGGTACTAGCGAACAAGAGACCCAGTACTTC. This sequence encodes CASTPRRGTSEQETQYF.

This clonotype appeared a few times. V and J are TRBV3-1 and TRBJ1-2; TRBD1 matches at 9 bases. V lost 0 bases, J lost 8 bases, and 7 bases stayed unmatched. CDR1 and CDR2 from the germline V gene are LGHDT and YNNKEL (reference sequence). This CDR3 comprises 15 residues. CDR3 in DNA: TGTGCCAGCAGCCAAGAGGACAGGGGCCGTGGAGGCTACACCTTC. Its protein is CASSQEDRGRGGYTF.

This clonotype was seen only a few times. V is TRBV20-1 and J is TRBJ2-2; either TRBD1 or TRBD2 may supply D (5 bases each). The germline gives CDR1 DFQATT, CDR2 SNEGSKA (reference sequence). CDR3 size: 13 residues. V was clipped by 0 bases and J by 5 bases, with 7 bases between them. The CDR3 sequence: CSARDEGTGELFF. In DNA, the CDR3 is TGCAGTGCTAGAGATGAGGGGACCGGGGAGCTGTTTTTT.

This clonotype was seen ten or more times. The chain recombines TRBV7-6 with TRBJ1-1; D gene uncertain. The CDR3 runs 16 residues. Looked up from germline, CDR1 is SGHVS and CDR2 is FNYEAQ. The V end was cut by 1 base, the J end by 3 bases, with 15 bases between. For the CDR3, the DNA is TGTGCCAGCAGCTTAGGGACCGATGTGAAGGACACTGAAGCTTTCTTT. Translation: CASSLGTDVKDTEAFF.

There are a few counts of this clonotype. The V gene is TRBV20-1, the J gene TRBJ1-1; tentative D call: TRBD1 (5 bases). CDR1 is DFQATT and CDR2 is SNEGSKA in the germline V gene (reference sequence). The V end was cut by 2 bases, the J end by 1 base, with 17 bases between. The CDR3 loop spans 16 amino acids. The CDR3 protein is CSARPHAPTANTEAFF. The CDR3 region has the DNA TGCAGTGCTAGACCCCACGCCCCGACAGCGAACACTGAAGCTTTCTTT.

This clonotype was counted between two and nine times. The chain carries TRBV4-1 and TRBJ2-5; TRBD1 matches 12 bases. Trimming at V came to 2 bases and at J to 5 bases, leaving 9 bases not matched to a gene. This CDR3 is 17 amino acids long. Germline-derived CDR1 and CDR2 are MGHRA and YSYEKL. The CDR3 DNA reads as TGCGCCAGCAGCCAAAGAGGGGGGACAGGGGGCCTTGAGACCCAGTACTTC. Amino acids: CASSQRGGTGGLETQYF.

This chain uses TRBV11-3 with TRBJ2-2, with D possibly TRBD1 on 7 matching bases. V lost 5 bases and J 6 bases, leaving 22 bases between the germline ends. Germline V gives CDR1 SGHNT, CDR2 YENEEA. CDR3 length equals 17 residues. CDR3 coding DNA: TGTGCCAGCAGCCCTAGGGGGGACAGCGGTCGGGCCGGGGAGCTGTTTTTT. Protein product: CASSPRGDSGRAGELFF.

In its sample, this clonotype was seen a few times. This rearrangement joins TRBV7-2 to TRBJ1-1; possible D gene TRBD1, 6 bases. The CDR3 extends over 15 amino acids. Germline V gives CDR1 SGHTA, CDR2 FQGNSA. V lost 0 bases and J 3 bases, leaving 11 bases between the germline ends. Here the CDR3 reads CASSLAQGLDTEAFF. The CDR3 DNA reads TGTGCCAGCAGCTTAGCCCAGGGGTTGGACACTGAAGCTTTCTTT.

In this sample, this clonotype turned up many times. The rearrangement uses TRBV2 and TRBJ2-7; possible D gene TRBD1, 5 bases. CDR3 length: 12 residues. The V end was cut by 8 bases, the J end by 3 bases, with 11 bases between. From germline, CDR1 is SNHLY and CDR2 FYNNEI. The DNA for the CDR3 is TGTGCCAGCGGCTCGGACATCTACGAGCAGTACTTC. Translated: CASGSDIYEQYF.